These 27 T cell receptor beta chains were all obtained from the same sample, sequenced in a study of shared clonotypes between healthy human individuals. The data were produced by immunoSEQ multiplex PCR, yet TCRdb's version contains in-frame clones alone and is incomplete. The table has some 2.1 million clones, over 85% seen once. CD45RO-negative, CCR7-selected cells formed the naive CD8 fraction, which excluded terminally differentiated effector memory CD45RA+ cells. The sequencing sample was made of naive CD8+ T cells from PBMCs. These receptors came from a man between 18 and 29 years old in good health. Some clones in this sample may be carry-over from other donors' samples.

The chain links TRBV27 to TRBJ2-2, with 7 bases identical to TRBD2. Trimming at V came to 0 bases and at J to 2 bases, leaving 9 bases not matched to a gene. From germline, CDR1 is MNHEY and CDR2 SMNVEV (reference sequence). This CDR3 region has 18 residues. The CDR3 DNA is TGTGCCAGCAGTTTATCCTGGCTAGCGGTACTTAACACCGGGGAGCTGTTTTTT. Its protein product is CASSLSWLAVLNTGELFF.

This sequence joins TRBV11-1 and TRBJ2-7; D is undetermined. Deletions cut 2 bases from V and 4 bases from J, with 12 bases between. The CDR3 has 14 amino acids. Germline CDR1 reads SGHAT; CDR2 reads FQDESV (reference sequence). The CDR3 region is CASSLRSRPYEQYF. CDR3 sequence (DNA): TGTGCCAGCAGCTTACGTAGTAGGCCTTACGAGCAGTACTTC.

On this clone: At the DNA level, this CDR3 is encoded by other sequences in the same sample as well. The chain joins TRBV27 to TRBJ2-7; D unresolved. CDR3 length: 13 amino acids. The ends were cut back, 2 bases at V and 1 base at J, with 6 bases in the middle. The germline V gene has CDR1 MNHEY and CDR2 SMNVEV (reference sequence). The CDR3 nucleotides are TGTGCCAGCAGTTTAGGTAGGTCCTACGAGCAGTACTTC. This encodes CASSLGRSYEQYF.

This rearrangement joins TRBV6-6 to TRBJ2-6; unclear D gene. CDR3 length: 15 amino acids. The germline gives CDR1 MNHNY, CDR2 SVGAGI (reference sequence). The V and J ends lost 2 bases and 1 base respectively, with 6 bases between them. The CDR3 loop is CASSYILSGANVLTF. CDR3 sequence (DNA): TGTGCCAGCAGTTACATCTTATCTGGGGCCAACGTCCTGACTTTC.

The chain is built from TRBV28 and TRBJ2-7; TRBD1 aligns across 8 bases. After removal of 6 bases from V and 2 bases from J, the junction contained 3 bases not matched to a gene. Germline assignment: CDR1 MDHEN and CDR2 SYDVKM. This CDR3 spans 13 amino acids. In DNA, the CDR3 is TGTGCCAGCAGCATGACAGGGGCCTACGAGCAGTACTTC. Its protein is CASSMTGAYEQYF.

This sequence joins TRBV27 and TRBJ1-4, with D tentatively TRBD1 (5 bases). Per the germline V gene, CDR1 is MNHEY and CDR2 is SMNVEV (reference sequence). V lost 5 bases and J lost 6, with 13 bases in between. CDR3 length: 14 amino acids. In nucleotides, the CDR3 is TGTGCCAGCAGTCCCGTCTTGGGGCATGAAAAACTGTTTTTT. It encodes CASSPVLGHEKLFF.

This sequence joins TRBV29-1 and TRBJ2-1; 9 bases are shared with TRBD2. The CDR3 loop spans 17 amino acids. Losses at the gene ends were 6 bases for V and 0 bases for J; bases not matched to a gene: 12. Germline V lookup: CDR1 SQVTM, CDR2 ANQGSEA. In DNA form, the CDR3 reads TGCAGCGTGGGTGGACTAGCGAAACCGGCCTCCTACAATGAGCAGTTCTTC. Translation gives CSVGGLAKPASYNEQFF.

In regard to this clone: Different DNA sequences within this sample yield the same CDR3. V and J are TRBV5-1 and TRBJ1-5, with D possibly being TRBD1 (5 bases). Trimming took 1 base from V and 2 from J, leaving 7 bases between them. CDR1 SGHRS and CDR2 YFSETQ come from the germline V gene. This CDR3 contains 14 residues. CDR3 amino acids: CASSLQGGNQPQHF. DNA for the CDR3: TGCGCCAGCAGCTTGCAGGGAGGCAATCAGCCCCAGCATTTT.

The chain employs TRBV7-9 and TRBJ1-3; D is possibly TRBD1 (6 bases). With 5 bases removed from V and 6 bases from J, the gap between germline ends came to 17 bases. Germline assignment: CDR1 SEHNR and CDR2 FQNEAQ (reference sequence). The CDR3 spans 15 residues. CDR3: CASSTSDSIQNTIYF. In DNA form, the CDR3 reads TGTGCCAGCAGCACCTCGGACAGTATTCAAAACACCATATATTTT.

The J gene is TRBJ2-3, the V gene TRBV4-2; tentatively, D is TRBD2 (5 bases). V lost 1 base and J 6 bases, leaving 11 bases between the germline ends. The V gene's germline CDR1 is LGHNA and CDR2 YNFKEQ. The CDR3 loop spans 14 amino acids. CDR3 amino acids: CASSQAGSVDTQYF. In nucleotides, the CDR3 is TGTGCCAGCAGCCAAGCGGGGAGTGTGGATACGCAGTATTTT.

The CDR3 is CASSSYRQGANEKLFF. In nucleotides, the CDR3 is TGTGCCAGCAGTTCCTACCGACAGGGGGCAAATGAAAAACTGTTTTTT. This chain uses TRBV28 with TRBJ1-4, with 10 positions matching TRBD1. Germline V gives CDR1 MDHEN, CDR2 SYDVKM. The CDR3 runs to 16 residues. The V gene end was trimmed by 4 bases and the J gene end by 5 bases; junction bases not matched to a gene: 7.

The CDR3 sequence: CASSPWVTNTEAFF. CDR3 DNA: TGTGCCAGCAGCCCCTGGGTCACGAACACTGAAGCTTTCTTT. The V gene is TRBV7-9, the J gene TRBJ1-1; D not resolved. The V gene lost 5 bases and the J gene lost 1 base, with 11 bases spanning the gap. Germline CDR1 reads SEHNR; CDR2 reads FQNEAQ (reference sequence). The CDR3 runs 14 residues.

The gene calls are TRBV7-8 and TRBJ2-1; a possible D gene is TRBD2 (7 bases). The germline gives CDR1 SGHVS, CDR2 FQNEAQ. Trimming pared 5 bases from V and 7 bases from J, leaving 21 bases between. The CDR3 runs to 16 residues. The CDR3 is CASSPGGAGEINEQFF. CDR3 DNA sequence: TGTGCCAGCAGCCCCGGGGGCGCGGGAGAAATAAATGAGCAGTTCTTC.

The chain carries TRBV27 and TRBJ2-3; 9 bases map to TRBD2. Trimming took 6 bases from V and 1 from J; bases not matched to a gene: 5. The CDR3 is 15 amino acids. Germline V gene sequence: CDR1 MNHEY, CDR2 SMNVEV (reference sequence). Here the CDR3 DNA reads TGTGCCAGCAGGATAGCGGGAGTGGGCACAGATACGCAGTATTTT. It translates to CASRIAGVGTDTQYF.

This clone was detected once. The chain is built from TRBV2 and TRBJ2-3, with D tentatively TRBD1 or TRBD2 (5 bases each). The CDR3 is 15 residues long. V was cut by 6 bases and J by 0 bases, with 13 bases left in between. Germline CDR1 is SNHLY and CDR2 is FYNNEI. In DNA form, the CDR3 reads TGTGCCAGCAGGGGGGAACCTTTCAGCACAGATACGCAGTATTTT. Its protein is CASRGEPFSTDTQYF.

V gene TRBV7-3 combines with J gene TRBJ2-7; D could derive from TRBD1 or TRBD2 (5 bases each). Germline CDR1 reads SGHTA; CDR2 reads FQGTGA. This CDR3 is 13 amino acids long. V dropped 5 bases and J dropped 5 bases, with 13 bases sitting between them. CDR3 loop: CASSRQTTDEQYF. The DNA for the CDR3 is TGTGCCAGCAGCAGACAGACTACTGACGAGCAGTACTTC.

V usage is TRBV9 and J usage is TRBJ1-2, with a weak D call TRBD1 (5 bases). The CDR3 runs to 15 residues. The V end lost 4 bases, the J end lost 4 bases, and 17 bases lay between the germline ends. CDR1 SGDLS and CDR2 YYNGEE come from the germline V gene. CDR3: CASSTAGGEIYGYTF. The DNA for the CDR3 is TGTGCCAGCAGCACGGCGGGAGGGGAAATCTATGGCTACACCTTC.

CDR3 amino acids: CASSAYVSTDTQYF. CDR3 bases: TGTGCCAGCAGCGCCTACGTTAGCACAGATACGCAGTATTTT. This chain joins TRBV9 and TRBJ2-3; D unresolved. V was shortened by 3 bases and J by 0 bases, with 8 bases between the two germline ends. The CDR3 is 14 amino acids. Germline V lookup: CDR1 SGDLS, CDR2 YYNGEE.

This CDR3 reads CASSPRTSGVYTDTQYF. For the CDR3, the DNA is TGTGCCAGCAGCCCCAGGACTAGCGGGGTATACACAGATACGCAGTATTTT. The chain uses TRBV7-9 and TRBJ2-3, with 12 bases aligning to TRBD2. Germline CDR1 is SEHNR and CDR2 is FQNEAQ (reference sequence). The CDR3 length is 17 residues. V lost 5 bases to trimming and J lost 2 bases; unmatched junction nucleotides: 8.

This chain connects TRBV10-3 to TRBJ2-7; 8 bases agree with TRBD1. The CDR3 has 16 amino acids. V shed 3 bases and J 0 bases; nucleotides not matched to a gene: 7. Germline V gives CDR1 ENHRY, CDR2 SYGVKD. The CDR3 region is CAISDPGTGDSYEQYF. The CDR3, as DNA: TGTGCCATCAGTGACCCCGGGACAGGTGACTCCTACGAGCAGTACTTC.

The genes are TRBV19 and TRBJ2-1; the match to TRBD2 covers 7 bases. Trimming removed 3 bases from V and 8 bases from J; junction bases left unmatched: 7. This CDR3 comprises 14 residues. In germline, CDR1 is LNHDA, CDR2 SQIVND (reference sequence). The CDR3 is CASSIRREIDEQFF. CDR3 sequence (DNA): TGTGCCAGTAGTATTCGGCGGGAGATCGATGAGCAGTTCTTC.

This chain joins TRBV5-1 and TRBJ2-1; D may be TRBD1 (6 bases). Germline values: CDR1 SGHRS, CDR2 YFSETQ. V lost 2 bases and J lost 0, with 15 bases in between. This CDR3 spans 17 amino acids. The CDR3 DNA reads as TGCGCCAGCAGCTTTAATAACAGGGACGGCTCCTACAATGAGCAGTTCTTC. It codes for CASSFNNRDGSYNEQFF.

The rearrangement links TRBV27 to TRBJ2-3; D perhaps matches TRBD1 (5 bases). The germline V gene has CDR1 MNHEY and CDR2 SMNVEV (reference sequence). The V gene lost 4 bases and the J gene lost 1 base, with 12 bases spanning the gap. This CDR3 region has 15 residues. The CDR3 is CASSSEGVGTDTQYF. CDR3 DNA: TGTGCCAGCAGTTCCGAAGGGGTGGGCACAGATACGCAGTATTTT.

This CDR3 is CATSRESWNQPQHF. The DNA of the CDR3 is TGTGCCACCAGCAGGGAGTCTTGGAATCAGCCCCAGCATTTT. The chain uses TRBV15 and TRBJ1-5; D ambiguous. Looked up from germline, CDR1 is LNHNV and CDR2 is YYDKDF (reference sequence). The V end was cut by 3 bases, the J end by 4 bases, with 10 bases between. The CDR3 contains 14 residues.

The chain joins TRBV7-9 to TRBJ2-2, with 8 nucleotides matching TRBD1. Trimming at V came to 8 bases and at J to 9 bases, leaving 5 bases not matched to a gene. This CDR3 is built from 12 residues. Germline values: CDR1 SEHNR, CDR2 FQNEAQ (reference sequence). Here the CDR3 DNA reads TGTGCCAGCCTCGGACAGGGTAGGGAGCTGTTTTTT. Its protein product is CASLGQGRELFF.

The V and J genes are TRBV7-7 and TRBJ2-7; TRBD2 might be the D (5 bases). Germline V lookup: CDR1 SSHAT, CDR2 FNYEAQ (reference sequence). V dropped 1 base and J dropped 5 bases, with 9 bases sitting between them. CDR3 length: 13 amino acids. The CDR3 coding sequence is TGTGCCAGCAGCTTAGGATTCGGGGACGAGCAGTACTTC. Amino acid sequence: CASSLGFGDEQYF. Looking up the rest from reference TRBV7-7 and TRBJ2-7 gives the full variable domain: GAGVSQSPRYKVTKRGQDVTLRCDPISSHATLYWYQQALGQGPEFLTYFNYEAQPDKSGLPSDRFSAERPEGSISTLTIQRTEQRDSAMYRCASSLGFGDEQYFGPGTRLTVT.

The chain recombines TRBV7-6 with TRBJ2-3, with D perhaps TRBD1 (7 bases). Trimming removed 2 bases at V and 3 bases at J, with 9 bases between. Per the germline V gene, CDR1 is SGHVS and CDR2 is FNYEAQ. The CDR3 extends over 14 amino acids. The CDR3 loop reads CASSLSGGTDTQYF. CDR3 DNA sequence: TGTGCCAGCAGCTTATCAGGGGGGACAGATACGCAGTATTTT.